The clone carrying this T cell receptor (beta chain) was picked up a small number of times. In germline, CDR1 is SGHTA, CDR2 FQGNSA. The CDR3 covers 14 residues. V lost 5 bases, J lost 5 bases, and 16 bases lay in between. TCRdb ran MiXCR on the RT-PCR reads and lists one entry per CDR3 protein. The sample records hundreds of thousands of distinct CDR3 sequences, 13% to 15% being singletons. This TCR was recovered from a female donor in good health, serving as a healthy control. The chain links TRBV7-2 to TRBJ2-7; D possibly matches TRBD1 or TRBD2 (5 bases each). Sequencing was done on a sample of memory CD4+ T cells from blood. The CDR3 nucleotides are TGTGCCAGCAGCCGGGACCGGATGGTAAACGAGCAGTACTTC. It is translated as CASSRDRMVNEQYF.